What follows are 18 T cell receptor beta chains derived from one specimen sequenced in a study of graft-versus-host responses after intestinal transplantation. For these receptors, no antigen is known. Sequencing used immunoSEQ multiplex PCR; TCRdb keeps in-frame clones, though not all of them. Here the sample spans about 150,000 clones, 80% to 95% being singletons. The sequenced sample was unstimulated CD4+ T cells sorted from spleen or lymph node cells, obtained before intestinal transplant. All receptors derive from a human donor who received an intestinal transplant.

For this clone: The identical CDR3 is also encoded by other nucleotide sequences in the sample. The chain carries TRBV30 and TRBJ2-5, with D perhaps matching TRBD2 (6 bases). The CDR3 has 16 amino acids. The ends were cut back, 3 bases at V and 5 bases at J, with 22 bases in the middle. Germline lookup yields CDR1 GTSNPN and CDR2 SVGIG (reference sequence). CDR3 in amino acids: CAWSRDGSTVFETQYF. CDR3 in DNA: TGTGCCTGGAGCAGAGACGGGAGCACAGTTTTCGAGACCCAGTACTTC. Full variable domain (remainder filled in from reference TRBV30 and TRBJ2-5): SQTIHQWPATLVQPVGSPLSLECTVEGTSNPNLYWYRQAAGRGLQLLFYSVGIGQISSEVPQNLSASRPQDRQFILSSKKLLLSDSGFYLCAWSRDGSTVFETQYFGPGTRLLVL.

V usage is TRBV10-3 and J usage is TRBJ2-7, with D hard to call. Germline V lookup: CDR1 ENHRY, CDR2 SYGVKD. The length of the CDR3 is 15 residues. Trimming shortened V by 1 base and J by 2 bases, and 12 bases separated the two germline ends. The CDR3 DNA follows: TGTGCCATCAGTGAGTTAGGGCAGCTAACCTACGAGCAGTACTTC. Its protein is CAISELGQLTYEQYF.

On this clone: Here the CDR3 omits its conserved ending phenylalanine or tryptophan, so a read error is the likely source. The chain joins TRBV14 to TRBJ1-3; 9 positions match TRBD1. Trimming at V came to 5 bases and at J to 7 bases, leaving 9 bases not matched to a gene. Germline values: CDR1 SGHDN, CDR2 FVKESK. The CDR3 spans 15 residues. CDR3 bases: TGTGCCAGCAGCAAACAGGGGGCCAGTCGGAACACCATATATCTT. Encoded protein: CASSKQGASRNTIYL.

This chain links TRBV6-5 with TRBJ1-2; a possible D gene is TRBD1 (6 bases). Germline assignment: CDR1 MNHEY and CDR2 SVGAGI. CDR3 size: 12 residues. Trimming removed 7 bases at V and 8 bases at J, with 14 bases between. The CDR3 coding sequence is TGTGCCAGCACCACGGGGACAAGGGGCTACACCTTC. This gives the protein CASTTGTRGYTF.

The chain has TRBV28 and TRBJ1-2; D is uncertain. Between the trimmed V and J ends, which lost 4 bases and 4 bases, there was a span of 10 bases. The CDR3 is made up of 13 amino acids. The V gene's germline CDR1 is MDHEN and CDR2 SYDVKM. CDR3 residues: CASSSGKLYGYTF. CDR3 DNA sequence: TGTGCCAGCAGTTCCGGAAAACTCTATGGCTACACCTTC.

This clone was counted a few times. V gene TRBV27 combines with J gene TRBJ2-7; no firm D call. CDR3 length equals 14 residues. Per germline, CDR1 MNHEY and CDR2 SMNVEV (reference sequence). Deletions cut 4 bases from V and 2 bases from J, with 12 bases between. The CDR3 loop is CASSWAGRTYEQYF. CDR3 nucleotide sequence: TGTGCCAGCAGTTGGGCCGGACGGACCTACGAGCAGTACTTC.

This sequence joins TRBV19 and TRBJ1-5, with no clear D. The germline V and J ends were trimmed by 1 base and 9 bases, with 13 bases remaining between them. This CDR3 is 14 amino acids long. CDR1 and CDR2 from the germline V gene are LNHDA and SQIVND (reference sequence). CDR3 amino acids: CASSIVTTEGPQHF. In DNA, the CDR3 is TGTGCCAGTAGTATAGTCACGACCGAGGGGCCCCAGCATTTT.

This clone turned up a few times. The V call is TRBV5-4, the J call TRBJ1-2, with 8 bases matching TRBD1. CDR3 length: 15 amino acids. The germline gives CDR1 SGHNT, CDR2 YYREEE (reference sequence). Trimming at V came to 4 bases and at J to 2 bases, leaving 7 bases not matched to a gene. Here the CDR3 reads CASSVAGGRNYGYTF. In nucleotides, the CDR3 is TGTGCCAGCAGCGTAGCAGGGGGCAGAAACTATGGCTACACCTTC. The full variable domain, its missing parts supplied by reference TRBV5-4 and TRBJ1-2, is ETGVTQSPTHLIKTRGQQVTLRCSSQSGHNTVSWYQQALGQGPQFIFQYYREEENGRGNFPPRFSGLQFPNYSSELNVNALELDDSALYLCASSVAGGRNYGYTFGSGTRLTVV.

J is TRBJ2-1 and V is TRBV5-1; 7 bases fit TRBD2. There are 14 residues in the CDR3. The germline gives CDR1 SGHRS, CDR2 YFSETQ. The V gene end was trimmed by 0 bases and the J gene end by 7 bases; junction bases not matched to a gene: 4. The CDR3 is CASSLALGGNEQFF. In DNA, the CDR3 is TGCGCCAGCAGCTTGGCCTTGGGGGGGAATGAGCAGTTCTTC.

This clone was detected once. The genes are TRBV30 and TRBJ2-6; D call uncertain. The CDR3 extends over 15 amino acids. V was cut by 2 bases and J by 2 bases, with 10 bases left in between. Germline V gene lookup returns CDR1 GTSNPN and CDR2 SVGIG (reference sequence). CDR3 residues: CAWSYSLTGANVLTF. DNA for the CDR3: TGTGCCTGGAGTTACAGTCTTACTGGGGCCAACGTCCTGACTTTC.

The CDR3 DNA follows: TGTGCCTGGACCCCGGGAGGCTTAGGGACCCAGTACTTC. This encodes CAWTPGGLGTQYF. The chain carries TRBV30 and TRBJ2-5, with 7 bases aligning to TRBD2. The ends lost 4 bases at V and 7 bases at J; junction bases unmatched: 9. This CDR3 is built from 13 residues. CDR1 GTSNPN and CDR2 SVGIG come from the germline V gene (reference sequence). The full variable domain, completed using reference TRBV30 and TRBJ2-5, is SQTIHQWPATLVQPVGSPLSLECTVEGTSNPNLYWYRQAAGRGLQLLFYSVGIGQISSEVPQNLSASRPQDRQFILSSKKLLLSDSGFYLCAWTPGGLGTQYFGPGTRLLVL.

Comment on this clone: The same CDR3 is also encoded by other DNA sequences in this sample. CDR3 coding DNA: TGTGCCAGTAGTATTGTGGGTAGCACAGATACGCAGTATTTT. It encodes CASSIVGSTDTQYF. The chain carries TRBV19 and TRBJ2-3; D is unclear. Per the germline V gene, CDR1 is LNHDA and CDR2 is SQIVND (reference sequence). There are 14 residues in the CDR3. V was cut by 3 bases and J by 0 bases, with 7 bases left in between.

The chain links TRBV4-2 to TRBJ2-2, with unresolved D. The ends were cut back, 2 bases at V and 0 bases at J, with 10 bases in the middle. Germline V gene data show CDR1 as LGHNA and CDR2 as YNFKEQ. This CDR3 contains 16 residues. The CDR3 loop reads CASSQLRQPNTGELFF. CDR3 DNA sequence: TGTGCCAGCAGCCAACTTAGGCAGCCGAACACCGGGGAGCTGTTTTTT.

The chain has TRBV10-3 and TRBJ2-5, with a weak D call TRBD1 (5 bases). The end of the DNA fits TRBJ2-7 better, so the J call may be wrong. The CDR3 extends over 13 amino acids. Germline CDR1 and CDR2: ENHRY and SYGVKD. CDR3 residues: CAISQDTSYEQYF. The DNA of the CDR3 is TGTGCCATCAGCCAGGACACCTCCTACGAGCAGTACTTC.

V is TRBV18 and J is TRBJ1-4; unclear D gene. There are 16 residues in the CDR3. Trimming stripped 4 bases from V and 4 bases from J, with 16 bases between. The germline V gene encodes CDR1 KGHSH and CDR2 LQKENI. CDR3 sequence: CASSLPISVDNEKLFF. The DNA for the CDR3 is TGTGCCAGCTCACTACCCATCAGCGTCGATAATGAAAAACTGTTTTTT.

The rearrangement links TRBV5-1 to TRBJ2-1; 10 positions match TRBD2. The CDR3 has 16 amino acids. V gave up 2 bases and J gave up 10 bases; unmatched junction bases: 12. The germline V gene encodes CDR1 SGHRS and CDR2 YFSETQ. The DNA for the CDR3 is TGCGCCAGCAGCTTAATAACTAGCGGGGCCGGGAGAGAGCAGTTCTTC. Protein sequence: CASSLITSGAGREQFF.

This clone was found once. The chain combines TRBV30 with TRBJ1-1; unclear D gene. The CDR3 is 13 amino acids. CDR1 and CDR2 (germline): GTSNPN, SVGIG (reference sequence). The V gene lost 0 bases and the J gene lost 3 bases, with 8 bases spanning the gap. CDR3 in amino acids: CAWSVRRDTEAFF. The CDR3 DNA reads TGTGCCTGGAGTGTACGAAGGGACACTGAAGCTTTCTTT.

The V gene is TRBV19, the J gene TRBJ2-1; D is perhaps TRBD1 (5 bases). Germline V gene data show CDR1 as LNHDA and CDR2 as SQIVND (reference sequence). CDR3 length equals 14 residues. V dropped 3 bases and J dropped 4 bases, with 10 bases sitting between them. CDR3 nucleotides: TGTGCCAGTAGTATGGGCAGGGTTTACAATGAGCAGTTCTTC. It yields the protein CASSMGRVYNEQFF.